Sequencing of this T cell receptor (beta chain) was carried out in a study of identical twins. Overall study findings and caveats: In monozygotic twins, models underestimated the sharing of out-of-frame TCR alpha.

This clonotype appeared a few times. What it recognizes is unknown. In TCRdb, the 5' RACE reads were re-called with MiXCR into one record per CDR3 protein. The sample has 700,000 to 950,000 distinct CDR3 sequences, over 9% seen once. Germline V gives CDR1 MNHEY, CDR2 SVGAGI. CDR3 size: 18 residues. The V segment lost 2 bases and the J segment 0 bases; nucleotides outside the gene matches: 5. The data were also submitted as part of a second study, on yellow fever vaccine responses in identical twins.

The sequence was obtained from a young woman in good health. The V call is TRBV6-5, the J call TRBJ2-2; 11 bases are a match to TRBD2. Material for sequencing was PBMCs. CDR3 loop: CASSYRPTSGANTGELFF. CDR3 in DNA: TGTGCCAGCAGTTACCGACCGACTAGCGGGGCGAACACCGGGGAGCTGTTTTTT.